The rows below give T cell receptor beta chains drawn from one sample of a study of T-cell reconstitution after alpha-beta-depleted transplantation in children. TCRdb re-derived calls from the PCR reads in MiXCR, one entry per CDR3 protein. Among some 830,000 distinct CDR3 sequences listed, about 15% were seen once. This material consisted of PBMCs, mostly from graft donor cells, taken 360 days after TCRalphabeta/CD19-depleted stem cell transplant. The origin of the receptors is a male patient under 18 who had a stem cell transplant for acute lymphoblastic leukemia, so the T cells may come from the graft donor. CDR3s include the opening cysteine and the closing phenylalanine or tryptophan. D genes are given only for firm matches. For some rows the clone size is stated as once, few or many, or as a class when expanded; others skip it.

J: TRBJ1-2
size: .
D: .
V: TRBV5-1
CDR3: CASSLEPGTYGYTF
DNA: TGCGCCAGCAGCTTGGAGCCAGGGACCTATGGCTACACCTTC

J: TRBJ2-7
size: few
D: .
V: TRBV25-1
CDR3: CASSDLRAGSYEQYF
DNA: TGTGCCAGCAGTGACCTCAGGGCAGGGTCCTACGAGCAGTACTTC

J: TRBJ2-1
size: few
D: TRBD2
V: TRBV20-1
CDR3: CSAISPWGSGYDEQFF
DNA: TGCAGTGCTATATCCCCGTGGGGTAGCGGGTATGATGAGCAGTTCTTC

J: TRBJ2-6
size: .
D: TRBD2
V: TRBV6-1
CDR3: CASSLLLSGISSGANVLTF
DNA: TGTGCCAGCAGCCTCCTCCTAAGCGGGATAAGCTCTGGGGCCAACGTCCTGACTTTC

J: TRBJ2-5
size: many
D: .
V: TRBV20-1
CDR3: CSARDAVGTPPWLSQYF
DNA: TGCAGTGCTAGAGACGCCGTAGGGACCCCTCCCTGGCTGAGCCAGTACTTC

J: TRBJ2-1
size: few
D: .
V: TRBV4-1
CDR3: CASSPVRSDEQFF
DNA: TGCGCCAGCAGCCCCGTTCGAAGCGATGAGCAGTTCTTC

J: TRBJ2-1
size: .
D: .
V: TRBV20-1
CDR3: CSARRSVGYNEQFF
DNA: TGCAGTGCTAGAAGGAGCGTGGGATACAATGAGCAGTTCTTC

J: TRBJ2-7
size: .
D: .
V: TRBV6-4
CDR3: CASSVSQGPTYEQYF
DNA: TGTGCCAGCAGTGTGTCCCAGGGACCGACCTACGAGCAGTACTTC

J: TRBJ1-5
size: few
D: .
V: TRBV29-1
CDR3: CSVMSQSNQPQHF
DNA: TGCAGCGTTATGTCTCAGAGCAATCAGCCCCAGCATTTT

J: TRBJ2-7
size: .
D: .
V: TRBV20-1
CDR3: CSARDLDRGLYEQYF
DNA: TGCAGTGCTAGAGATCTAGACAGGGGACTATACGAGCAGTACTTC

J: TRBJ2-2
size: .
D: TRBD1
V: TRBV5-1
CDR3: CASSLVTGTGTGELFF
DNA: TGCGCCAGCAGCTTGGTTACCGGGACAGGTACCGGGGAGCTGTTTTTT